These 17 T cell receptor beta chains share one sample of origin, sequenced in a study of CD8 T cells in ankylosing spondylitis. TCRdb re-derived calls from the 5' RACE reads in MiXCR, one entry per CDR3 protein. The data contain roughly 91,000 distinct CDR3 sequences, roughly 8.7% of them singletons. Sequencing input: blood, either unsorted or a sorted T cell fraction (not recorded which). The receptor source for this set is a male donor with ankylosing spondylitis or in good health (not recorded which).

Concerning this clonotype itself: This may stem from a read error, because a much larger clone lies one nucleotide away. The J gene is TRBJ1-2, the V gene TRBV4-1; 7 nucleotides agree with TRBD1. Trimming took 0 bases from V and 2 from J; bases not matched to a gene: 3. The CDR3 loop spans 15 amino acids. Germline V gene sequence: CDR1 MGHRA, CDR2 YSYEKL. CDR3 sequence (DNA): TGCGCCAGCAGCCAAGATTGGGACAGAAACTATGGCTACACCTTC. This codes for CASSQDWDRNYGYTF.

This clonotype was counted many times. The rearrangement uses TRBV13 and TRBJ1-6; a weak D match, TRBD1 (5 bases). Germline V gene lookup returns CDR1 PRHDT and CDR2 FYEKMQ (reference sequence). This CDR3 contains 16 residues. V gave up 0 bases and J gave up 15 bases, with 21 bases separating them. For the CDR3, the DNA is TGTGCCAGCAGCTTAGGTGGTCGCAGGGTGAGGAAGATCCTCCACTTT. This gives the protein CASSLGGRRVRKILHF. Based on the CDR3 plus reference TRBV13 and TRBJ1-6, the full variable domain is AAGVIQSPRHLIKEKRETATLKCYPIPRHDTVYWYQQGPGQDPQFLISFYEKMQSDKGSIPDRFSAQQFSDYHSELNMSSLELGDSALYFCASSLGGRRVRKILHFGNGTRLTVT.

This clonotype was recorded many times. The chain carries TRBV4-3 and TRBJ2-3, with D possibly being TRBD1 or TRBD2 (6 bases each). Germline V CDR1 and CDR2: LGHNA, YSLEER. The CDR3 is 17 amino acids. The V gene lost 0 bases and the J gene lost 2 bases, with 15 bases spanning the gap. CDR3 nucleotides: TGCGCCAGCAGCCAAGATCGGTGGGGGCGGGACACAGATACGCAGTATTTT. This sequence encodes CASSQDRWGRDTDTQYF.

This clonotype was detected ten times or more. The chain links TRBV20-1 to TRBJ1-2; D is undetermined. The CDR3 extends over 14 amino acids. V was shortened by 5 bases and J by 0 bases, with 13 bases between the two germline ends. From germline, CDR1 is DFQATT and CDR2 SNEGSKA (reference sequence). This CDR3 reads CSAPEYGTNYGYTF. For the CDR3, the DNA is TGCAGTGCTCCTGAATACGGGACTAACTATGGCTACACCTTC.

There are many counts of this clonotype. The V gene is TRBV6-2 or TRBV6-3, the J gene TRBJ1-6; 8 bases fit TRBD1. The CDR3 spans 13 residues. CDR1 and CDR2 (germline): MNHEY, SVGEGT. Trimming removed 8 bases from V and 8 bases from J; junction bases left unmatched: 5. This chain's CDR3 is CASRGQGDSPLHF. The CDR3 DNA reads TGTGCCAGCCGCGGACAGGGAGATTCACCCCTCCACTTT.

This clonotype was seen at least ten times. The gene calls are TRBV20-1 and TRBJ2-7, with D possibly TRBD2 on 7 matching bases. The CDR3 loop spans 14 amino acids. V lost 1 base, J lost 4 bases, and 14 bases lay in between. Germline CDR1 reads DFQATT; CDR2 reads SNEGSKA (reference sequence). Written as DNA, the CDR3 is TGCAGTGCTAGAGCTGGGGGCGGGAGTTACGAGCAGTACTTC. The encoded protein is CSARAGGGSYEQYF.

Comment on this clonotype: A much larger clonotype is one base distant, so this may be a read error. V gene TRBV4-3 combines with J gene TRBJ1-1; D gene ambiguous. Trimming removed 2 bases at V and 10 bases at J, with 23 bases between. CDR3 length equals 16 residues. CDR1 and CDR2 (germline): LGHNA, YSLEER. The CDR3 DNA follows: TGCGCCAGCAGCCAATCCACCGGGTCCTTAGGCCCTGCAGCTTTCTTT. It codes for CASSQSTGSLGPAAFF.

There are many counts of this clonotype. The CDR3 nucleotides are TGCGCCAGCAGCCAAGATTCTTGGGAGACCCAGTACTTC. Translating it yields CASSQDSWETQYF. The V gene is TRBV4-3, the J gene TRBJ2-5; D remains ambiguous. The germline V gene encodes CDR1 LGHNA and CDR2 YSLEER. V lost 0 bases and J 5 bases, leaving 7 bases between the germline ends. This CDR3 has 13 residues.

About this clonotype: A much larger clone is a single base away; this may be a read error. The chain is built from TRBV4-1 and TRBJ1-1; D uncertain. In germline, CDR1 is MGHRA, CDR2 YSYEKL. The CDR3 is 15 amino acids. The CDR3 spells CASSPSSFMNTEALF. The CDR3 region has the DNA TGCGCCAGCAGTCCTTCGAGCTTTATGAACACTGAAGCTCTCTTT.

This clonotype occurred many times. The V call is TRBV4-1, the J call TRBJ2-2; 8 bases fit TRBD2. This CDR3 region has 15 residues. J gave up 5 bases and V 1 base, and 3 bases lay outside the gene matches. Germline assignment: CDR1 MGHRA and CDR2 YSYEKL. CDR3 in DNA: TGCGCCAGCAGCCAAGCGGGAGGGAGGACCGGGGAGCTGTTTTTT. Translated: CASSQAGGRTGELFF.

The V call is TRBV6-6, the J call TRBJ2-1; D is ambiguous. Trimming took off 6 bases at V and 9 bases at J, with 12 bases between the two ends. The V gene's germline CDR1 is MNHNY and CDR2 SVGAGI (reference sequence). This CDR3 has 12 amino acids. CDR3 sequence (DNA): TGTGCCAGCAGACCCCCAGGTAGTGAGCAGTTCTTC. Translating gives CASRPPGSEQFF.

In its sample, this clonotype was seen many times. The chain employs TRBV9 and TRBJ1-3, with D perhaps TRBD1 (5 bases). This CDR3 comprises 15 residues. Germline lookup yields CDR1 SGDLS and CDR2 YYNGEE. Trimming took 3 bases from V and 5 from J, leaving 15 bases between them. The CDR3 loop reads CASSAGPPTRNTIYF. CDR3 DNA sequence: TGTGCCAGCAGCGCGGGGCCCCCTACCCGAAACACCATATATTTT.

This clonotype was observed at least ten times. The genes are TRBV20-1 and TRBJ2-3, with 7 bases fitting TRBD1. CDR3 length equals 14 residues. V shed 6 bases, J shed 6 bases, and the junction held 12 bases outside the gene matches. Germline V CDR1 and CDR2: DFQATT, SNEGSKA (reference sequence). CDR3 loop: CSATDRADTDTQYF. In DNA, the CDR3 is TGCAGTGCCACCGACAGGGCGGACACGGATACGCAGTATTTT.

Regarding this clonotype: Germline is not matched at one junction end, which may reflect a read error. The chain is built from TRBV7-2 and TRBJ2-1; D is possibly TRBD1 (6 bases). Germline V CDR1 and CDR2: SGHTA, FQGNSA. The CDR3 totals 16 residues. CDR3 DNA sequence: TGTGCCAGCAACTTACCAGGGGCCCAAAACAACAATGAGCAGTTCTTC. It is translated as CASNLPGAQNNNEQFF.

At least ten counts were recorded for this clonotype. V and J are TRBV10-3 and TRBJ2-2; D is unresolved. Germline V gene lookup returns CDR1 ENHRY and CDR2 SYGVKD. The V end lost 10 bases, the J end lost 5 bases, and 17 bases lay between the germline ends. The CDR3 extends over 14 amino acids. The CDR3 DNA reads TGTGCCACCCAAAAATGGACCGGGACCGGGGAGCTGTTTTTT. Amino acids: CATQKWTGTGELFF.

This clonotype appeared a few times. The rearrangement uses TRBV7-2 and TRBJ2-4; the D is unclear. CDR3 length: 13 residues. The ends were cut back, 3 bases at V and 7 bases at J, with 10 bases in the middle. The V gene's germline CDR1 is SGHTA and CDR2 FQGNSA. The CDR3 spells CASSLARENIQYF. In nucleotides, the CDR3 is TGTGCCAGCAGCTTGGCCCGAGAGAACATTCAGTACTTC.

This clonotype was counted at least ten times. The rearrangement links TRBV7-3 to TRBJ2-1; D is perhaps TRBD1 or TRBD2 (6 bases each). The V and J ends lost 5 bases and 6 bases respectively, with 17 bases between them. In germline, CDR1 is SGHTA, CDR2 FQGTGA. CDR3 length equals 15 residues. This chain's CDR3 is CASSPGGLGTNEQFF. DNA for the CDR3: TGTGCCAGCAGCCCTGGGGGGCTAGGGACCAATGAGCAGTTCTTC. Full variable domain (rest looked up from reference TRBV7-3 and TRBJ2-1): GAGVSQTPSNKVTEKGKYVELRCDPISGHTALYWYRQSLGQGPEFLIYFQGTGAADDSGLPNDRFFAVRPEGSVSTLKIQRTERGDSAVYLCASSPGGLGTNEQFFGPGTRLTVL.